This TCR beta chain was identified during a study of cytomegalovirus exposure and HLA in healthy donors (dated by TCRdb to about 2017). Regarding the complete study: An earlier analysis of some 620 of the donors reported 276 Gb of sequence data and some 110 million unique TCR beta sequences obtained from about 179 million T cells. An early release covering more than 500 HLA-typed donors comprised approximately 290 gigabases of sequencing data and around 80 million unique TCR sequences. The genetic ancestry cluster associated with self-reported Caucasian donors included 65% to 90% of the 350 to 500 genotyped donors. The aim of the study was to test whether cataloging public T cell receptors could identify signatures of past pathogen exposure. The T cell repertoires of some 700 subjects were profiled by immunosequencing and related to cytomegalovirus serostatus. Besides the first cohort of 666 subjects, a separate validation cohort made up of 120 different subjects was used. The study combined high-throughput TCR immunosequencing, statistical association of individual TCRs with disease status, and machine learning to predict cytomegalovirus infection status. To study patterns of TCR occurrence, a later analysis re-analyzed previously published TCR beta repertoires from several hundred donors and added high-resolution HLA genotyping. The later analysis used no new phenotypic data to find candidate immune exposures, relying instead on TCR beta sequences and their occurrence across donors. In an earlier analysis of over 550 of the donors, high-throughput TCR beta sequencing was used to judge whether each TCR beta V gene segment behaved as functional or pseudogenic. Alongside the repertoire data, information on donor age, sex, ethnicity and CMV serostatus was compiled. A later genetic analysis used genome-wide SNP genotypes for about 60% of the roughly 670 donors, treating that subset as a discovery cohort. Every discovery cohort repertoire had been produced on one sequencing platform. HLA typing included class I and class II loci at four-digit resolution. The number of typed donors differed by locus: about 629-630 for A, B, C, DRB1 and DQB1; 500 to 550 for DQA1; around 580 for DPA1; and approximately 450 for DPB1. About five DR-DQ haplotypes were treated as single units for association and clustering because of strong linkage in the cohort. Among almost 400 genotyped donors of the cohort, an average of approximately 250,000 unique TCR beta nucleotide sequences were sequenced per donor, 15% to 20% of them non-productive. Summary of the overall study and its limitations: For the cohort, immune exposure information was limited to CMV serostatus. A further reported finding was that TCR beta sequences accurately predicted the HLA-A and HLA-B alleles for most subjects in the first cohort. This cohort had only TCR beta chains sequenced, and the lack of alpha or paired-chain data limited which features could be detected. A later genetic analysis reported fewer N-insertions in productive TCRs among donors in an Asian-associated ancestry cluster than the roughly 700-donor mean. Most TCR sequences were observed very rarely across donors, whereas some public TCRs were present in many individuals. A later analysis reported that several top co-occurrence clusters appeared linked to parvovirus B19, influenza, CMV and Epstein-Barr virus. In an earlier analysis of 450 to 750 of the donors, most TCR beta V segments appeared in productive rearrangements about 87% or about 30% of the time, broadly matching IMGT annotations. According to the authors, the approach could potentially be generalized to other disease states and immunological phenotypes. A total of 150 to 200 TCR beta chains were listed by the study as associated with cytomegalovirus. Specific HLA alleles were associated with 18,000 or so TCR beta sequences at a false discovery rate of 0.05 in a later analysis. A later analysis found that TCR association rates varied across HLA loci, with DRB1 alleles showing the most associated TCRs and HLA-C alleles the fewest. In a later analysis, HLA-associated TCR beta chains showed more clonal expansion and lower generation probabilities than non-associated chains that were equally common. In a later genetic analysis, a missense DCLRE1C variant was associated with V-gene and J-gene trimming of TCR beta chains, and the association was replicated in an independent cohort. HLA typing was unavailable for some donors at each locus, so association tests used only the typed subset. The earlier analysis of approximately 590 of the donors excluded 15 to 20 rarely observed V segments, including chromosome 9 orphons, because counts were too low. The classifier was reported to diagnose cytomegalovirus status with high specificity and sensitivity in both the original and validation cohorts. Sequencing depth was assumed to be roughly uniform across donors in the presence/absence analyses, though that assumption may not hold. A later analysis found that most CMV-associated TCR beta chains appeared HLA-restricted, with HLA associations seemingly driven largely by CMV exposure. Linkage disequilibrium might explain the correlated functional status among segregating V segments, but an unknown experimental factor could not be ruled out. A cluster of highly shared sequence variants was judged likely to be a technical artifact of the sequencing pipeline. When HLA alleles, especially DR and DQ, strongly co-occurred, attributing TCR associations to individual alleles was difficult. A few of the identified cytomegalovirus-associated TCR beta chains were confirmed in vitro to be specific for cytomegalovirus antigens. Some IMGT-functional V segments, including TRBV6-2 and TRBV6-3, could not be distinguished by the 87-base-pair reads and were therefore excluded.

Regarding this clone: What antigen it recognizes has not been identified. No per-base quality is available; no much larger clone lies one base away.

The cysteine opens and the phenylalanine closes a CDR3 of 13 amino acids. The read is trimmed to its CDR3 DNA, 39 bases read in frame from base 1. According to the germline V gene, CDR1 reads SNHLY and CDR2 reads FYNNEI. Unmatched junction bases come to 10, with V trimmed by 9 bases and J by 6 bases. Preparation of the library involved the immunoSEQ multiplex PCR assay. A mixture of 60 forward primers for TCR Vbeta segments and 13 reverse primers for TCR Jbeta segments was used in the multiplex PCR. Amplification of the CDR3 region of rearranged TCR beta genes was performed with a multiplex PCR assay on genomic DNA. The amplified TCR beta libraries were sequenced on the Illumina HiSeq System as 87-base-pair reads. The original pipeline was this. A later analysis counted about 80 million unique TCR beta chains across the approximately 700 repertoires, and roughly 10 million of these chains were shared by at least two donors. Raw reads were error-corrected and collapsed into unique sequences with a nearest-neighbor algorithm that merged closely related sequences to remove PCR and sequencing errors. Alignment of CDR3 sequences to IMGT reference sequences was used to assign V, D and J gene segments. For a sequence to be retained, at least a six-nucleotide match to both a V gene segment and a J gene segment was required. Rearrangements were called productive when the CDR3 lacked stop codons and stayed in frame with V and J; all others were non-productive. CDR3 was defined according to IMGT convention as the region running from the second conserved V-encoded cysteine to the conserved J-encoded phenylalanine. The earlier analysis of more than 450 of the donors excluded sequences that lacked an unambiguous match to a single V gene segment. In an earlier analysis of about 590 of the donors, a V segment was called functional when productive rearrangements were above 56.7%, and segregating when the standard deviation between donors exceeded 5%. A statistical classification framework was developed to diagnose cytomegalovirus status using the catalog of TCR beta chain sequences. In a later analysis, V and J genes were assigned by comparing TCR nucleotide sequences against IMGT/GENE-DB human TR gene sequences. The TCRdist pipeline was used in a later analysis to assign CDR3 sequences and most-parsimonious VDJ recombination scenarios. A later analysis defined each TCR beta chain by its CDR3 amino acid sequence plus V-gene family, and excluded reads lacking a unique V-gene family. To address suspected cross-contamination and a sequencing artifact, a later analysis removed around 600 highly shared, low-generation-probability nucleotide sequences. A later analysis calculated a clonal expansion index for each public chain from normalized within-repertoire ranks of inferred template counts. In a later analysis, generation probabilities were computed with a VDJ recombination model fitted to out-of-frame rearrangements, and the resulting probabilities were checked against IGoR. In a later analysis, TCR-TCR, TCR-HLA and TCR-CMV co-occurrence was scored with hypergeometric tests, and a repertoire-size bias correction was applied to TCR pairs. A later analysis estimated false discovery rates by permuting HLA or CMV assignments 20 times. A later analysis grouped co-occurring TCRs with DBSCAN, adding TCRdist sequence similarity when clustering within HLA-allele-positive subsets. Repertoires with fewer than 30,000 or more than 120,000 public chains, plus five repertoires with anomalous nucleotide sharing, were excluded from co-occurrence clustering. TCRdb took this table from immuneACCESS and kept in-frame rearrangements with V and J called. Such tables lack part of the clones; where checked against another copy, unresolved V genes explain under half of the gap, and the rest is unexplained. The DNA gave D and trimming, while V, J and clone size come from that table. In this sample the table shows some 110,000 clones, about 73% of which occur a single time. About 4.4% of the sample is held by the ten biggest clonotypes.

The cohort comprised hundreds of healthy bone marrow donors. At the time of sampling, every cohort member was nominally healthy, though immune exposures that went unrecorded were likely present. The donor tested CMV seropositive and was one of the 289 seropositive cohort members. A peripheral blood sample was provided by each donor, and peripheral blood mononuclear cells were used for TCR beta sequencing. Genomic DNA extraction from the blood cell samples was performed with the Qiagen DNeasy Blood Extraction Kit. This clonotype originated in a woman aged 45-60 years in good health and CMV-seropositive. The sample comprised PBMCs. Rearrangement joined TRBV2 to TRBJ1-2, with TRBD1 matching 7 junction bases. The DNA is TGTGCCAGTCTGACAGGGAGGATTGATGGCTACACCTTC. Translated, it reads CASLTGRIDGYTF.